These 23 T cell receptor beta chains came from one sample sequenced in a study of Ad26.COV2.S vaccination and SARS-CoV-2 variants. Sample treatment: roughly 18 received Ad26.COV2.S at low or high dose, single or two shots; about 5 received placebo; per-sample allocation not given. Sampling took place 63 days after the first vaccine or placebo injection. Assay: immunoSEQ multiplex PCR; the TCRdb copy retains only in-frame clones and omits some. The data hold over 450,000 clones, with nearly 90% observed a single time. Sequenced material: peripheral blood, taken in a trial of Ad26.COV2.S vaccine versus placebo. Receptors originate from a person aged 18 to 59 who received the Ad26.COV2.S COVID-19 vaccine or a placebo.

The V and J genes are TRBV27 and TRBJ2-7; D is unresolved. CDR3 length: 14 residues. Trimming removed 3 bases from V and 4 bases from J, with 13 bases in between. The germline CDR1 and CDR2 sequences are MNHEY and SMNVEV (reference sequence). CDR3 sequence (DNA): TGTGCCAGCAGTTTGACCGGTACGAGTTACGAGCAGTACTTC. Amino acid sequence: CASSLTGTSYEQYF.

The gene calls are TRBV30 and TRBJ2-7; TRBD1 matches 8 bases. Trimming at V came to 3 bases and at J to 2 bases, leaving 12 bases not matched to a gene. The CDR3 runs to 16 residues. The V gene's germline CDR1 is GTSNPN and CDR2 SVGIG (reference sequence). As DNA, the CDR3 is TGTGCCTGGAGCGGCCTCGGACAGGGAGGCGCCTACGAGCAGTACTTC. Amino acid sequence: CAWSGLGQGGAYEQYF.

The rearrangement uses TRBV2 and TRBJ1-5; D is ambiguous. The CDR3 extends over 13 amino acids. Germline V gives CDR1 SNHLY, CDR2 FYNNEI. The V end lost 8 bases, the J end lost 4 bases, and 12 bases lay between the germline ends. CDR3 sequence: CASVKGINQPQHF. CDR3 nucleotide sequence: TGTGCCAGCGTGAAAGGAATTAATCAGCCCCAGCATTTT. The full variable domain, its missing parts supplied by reference TRBV2 and TRBJ1-5, is EPEVTQTPSHQVTQMGQEVILRCVPISNHLYFYWYRQILGQKVEFLVSFYNNEISEKSEIFDDQFSVERPDGSNFTLKIRSTKLEDSAMYFCASVKGINQPQHFGDGTRLSIL.

V gene TRBV27 combines with J gene TRBJ1-4; D is perhaps TRBD1 (5 bases). The germline CDR1 and CDR2 sequences are MNHEY and SMNVEV (reference sequence). CDR3 length: 15 residues. The ends were cut back, 5 bases at V and 4 bases at J, with 14 bases in the middle. CDR3 sequence reads: CASSPLGAVNEKLFF. CDR3 coding DNA: TGTGCCAGCAGTCCGCTCGGGGCCGTTAATGAAAAACTGTTTTTT.

The chain is built from TRBV6-5 and TRBJ2-1; a weak D match, TRBD2 (5 bases). This CDR3 has 14 residues. Trimming removed 0 bases from V and 7 bases from J, with 10 bases in between. Germline lookup yields CDR1 MNHEY and CDR2 SVGAGI. The CDR3 DNA follows: TGTGCCAGCAGTTACTCGAGAGGGTTTAATGAGCAGTTCTTC. Translated, it gives CASSYSRGFNEQFF.

This chain connects TRBV5-1 to TRBJ2-6; D is possibly TRBD1 (5 bases). The CDR3 is 16 residues long. The V and J ends lost 0 bases and 0 bases respectively, with 7 bases between them. The germline V gene has CDR1 SGHRS and CDR2 YFSETQ. The DNA for the CDR3 is TGCGCCAGCAGCTTGGGACAGTCCTCTGGGGCCAACGTCCTGACTTTC. Translated, it gives CASSLGQSSGANVLTF.

The chain uses TRBV28 and TRBJ2-5, with D maybe TRBD2 (7 bases). Trimming cost V 4 bases and J 4 bases, with 13 bases left between them. CDR3 length equals 14 residues. CDR1 MDHEN and CDR2 SYDVKM come from the germline V gene. CDR3 loop: CASSSSGEGETQYF. The DNA of the CDR3 is TGTGCCAGCAGTTCTTCAGGGGAGGGAGAGACCCAGTACTTC. Based on the CDR3 plus reference TRBV28 and TRBJ2-5, the full variable domain is DVKVTQSSRYLVKRTGEKVFLECVQDMDHENMFWYRQDPGLGLRLIYFSYDVKMKEKGDIPEGYSVSREKKERFSLILESASTNQTSMYLCASSSSGEGETQYFGPGTRLLVL.

The CDR3 is CASRRGTYNSPLHF. The CDR3 DNA reads TGTGCCAGTAGGCGGGGAACCTATAATTCACCCCTCCACTTT. This chain joins TRBV19 and TRBJ1-6; D unresolved. The CDR3 is 14 amino acids. The germline V gene has CDR1 LNHDA and CDR2 SQIVND (reference sequence). Deletions cut 6 bases from V and 2 bases from J, with 8 bases between.

CDR3 coding DNA: TGTGCCAGCAGTGAAGTCGGGGGGCGGGGTCCTGGCTACACCTTC. Protein sequence: CASSEVGGRGPGYTF. V is TRBV2 and J is TRBJ1-2, with a tentative D call TRBD1 (6 bases). This CDR3 comprises 15 residues. V lost 1 base and J lost 7, with 16 bases in between. CDR1 and CDR2 (germline): SNHLY, FYNNEI.

In its sample, this clone was seen once. The gene calls are TRBV6-5 and TRBJ1-2; TRBD1 matches at 7 bases. V was pared by 6 bases and J by 4 bases, with 8 bases of the junction left unmatched. Germline CDR1 MNHEY, CDR2 SVGAGI. The CDR3 spans 14 residues. For the CDR3, the DNA is TGTGCCAGCAGGGTCGGGACAGCAACCTATGGCTACACCTTC. The encoded protein is CASRVGTATYGYTF.

This clone was detected a few times. This rearrangement joins TRBV6-6 to TRBJ2-2; 9 bases are shared with TRBD1. There are 17 residues in the CDR3. The V and J ends lost 5 bases and 3 bases, in that order; junction bases with no gene match: 10. Germline V lookup: CDR1 MNHNY, CDR2 SVGAGI (reference sequence). The CDR3 bases are TGTGCCAGCAGTCCCCGACAGACAGGGGGGTACACCGGGGAGCTGTTTTTT. This codes for CASSPRQTGGYTGELFF.

The chain couples TRBV15 to TRBJ2-1, with 9 bases aligning to TRBD2. Trimming took 1 base from V and 5 from J; bases not matched to a gene: 6. There are 16 residues in the CDR3. Germline V gene data show CDR1 as LNHNV and CDR2 as YYDKDF (reference sequence). The DNA of the CDR3 is TGTGCCACCAGCAGAGTCTCGGGACTAGCCAACAATGAGCAGTTCTTC. It translates to CATSRVSGLANNEQFF.

The V and J genes are TRBV6-5 and TRBJ1-2, with 7 bases that match TRBD1. The CDR3 is 13 amino acids. Germline V CDR1 and CDR2: MNHEY, SVGAGI. After removal of 8 bases from V and 3 bases from J, the junction contained 6 bases not matched to a gene. The CDR3 spells CASFGQADYGYTF. CDR3 sequence (DNA): TGTGCCAGCTTCGGACAGGCAGACTATGGCTACACCTTC.

As DNA, the CDR3 is TGTGCCAGCACGCGGGACAGGGTGGTAAACACTGAAGCTTTCTTT. It is translated as CASTRDRVVNTEAFF. The chain is built from TRBV2 and TRBJ1-1, with 9 positions matching TRBD1. This CDR3 contains 15 residues. After removal of 7 bases from V and 2 bases from J, the junction contained 8 bases not matched to a gene. The germline V gene has CDR1 SNHLY and CDR2 FYNNEI.

This chain joins TRBV27 and TRBJ2-7, with 10 nucleotides matching TRBD1. Germline V gene data show CDR1 as MNHEY and CDR2 as SMNVEV (reference sequence). This CDR3 has 14 amino acids. The junction had 1 base not matched to a gene; V was cut back by 2 bases and J by 3 bases. The CDR3: CASSLGDRGYEQYF. In nucleotides, the CDR3 is TGTGCCAGCAGTTTAGGGGACAGGGGCTACGAGCAGTACTTC.

The rearrangement uses TRBV28 and TRBJ2-1; 12 bases map to TRBD2. Germline assignment: CDR1 MDHEN and CDR2 SYDVKM. V lost 5 bases and J lost 3; bases outside the gene matches: 5. The CDR3 loop spans 16 amino acids. This chain's CDR3 is CASSPPLAGGYNEQFF. The CDR3 nucleotides are TGTGCCAGCAGTCCCCCACTAGCGGGGGGCTACAATGAGCAGTTCTTC. The full variable domain, in which reference TRBV28 and TRBJ2-1 provide the parts outside the CDR3, is DVKVTQSSRYLVKRTGEKVFLECVQDMDHENMFWYRQDPGLGLRLIYFSYDVKMKEKGDIPEGYSVSREKKERFSLILESASTNQTSMYLCASSPPLAGGYNEQFFGPGTRLTVL.

The chain carries TRBV29-1 and TRBJ2-7; a possible D gene is TRBD2 (5 bases). The CDR3 covers 11 residues. Germline assignment: CDR1 SQVTM and CDR2 ANQGSEA. V lost 2 bases, J lost 5 bases, and 7 bases lay in between. CDR3 loop: CSVERGNEQYF. CDR3 nucleotide sequence: TGCAGCGTTGAACGGGGAAACGAGCAGTACTTC.

This clone was counted between two and nine times. The V gene is TRBV3-1 (or the pseudogene TRBV3-2), the J gene TRBJ1-6, with 8 bases that match TRBD1. This CDR3 is built from 15 residues. The junction had 6 bases not matched to a gene; V was cut back by 2 bases and J by 9 bases. Germline V lookup: CDR1 LGHDT, CDR2 YNNKEL (reference sequence). The CDR3 sequence is CASSQLGQGASPLHF. In DNA, the CDR3 is TGTGCCAGCAGCCAATTGGGCCAGGGGGCTTCACCCCTCCACTTT.

In nucleotides, the CDR3 is TGTGCCAGCAGGGATAACTATGGCTACACCTTC. Protein: CASRDNYGYTF. This chain links TRBV6-5 with TRBJ1-2; D is uncertain. CDR1 and CDR2 from the germline V gene are MNHEY and SVGAGI. This CDR3 is 11 amino acids long. The V gene lost 6 bases and the J gene lost 1 base, with 3 bases spanning the gap.

CDR3 in DNA: TGTGCCAGCAGTTACTGGACCTACGACGGGGAGCTGTTTTTT. Amino acid sequence: CASSYWTYDGELFF. The rearrangement uses TRBV6-5 and TRBJ2-2, with D unresolved. In germline, CDR1 is MNHEY, CDR2 SVGAGI. The CDR3 contains 14 residues. V was trimmed by 1 base and J by 7 bases, leaving 10 bases between them.

This clone came up once. This chain joins TRBV5-6 and TRBJ2-7; 9 positions match TRBD1. CDR3 length equals 16 residues. Germline values: CDR1 SGHDT, CDR2 YYEEEE. The ends lost 3 bases at V and 3 bases at J; junction bases unmatched: 10. CDR3 in amino acids: CASSSATGGTYYEQYF. The CDR3 DNA sequence: TGTGCCAGCAGCTCCGCAACAGGGGGCACTTACTACGAGCAGTACTTC.

The chain is built from TRBV5-8 and TRBJ2-2; D is uncertain. Germline lookup yields CDR1 SGHTS and CDR2 YDEGEE. The CDR3 totals 16 residues. Between the trimmed V and J ends, which lost 1 base and 0 bases, there was a span of 10 bases. CDR3 residues: CASSLWGSANTGELFF. CDR3 DNA sequence: TGTGCCAGCAGCTTGTGGGGTTCAGCGAACACCGGGGAGCTGTTTTTT.

The chain employs TRBV5-1 and TRBJ2-1; D is tentatively TRBD1 or TRBD2 (5 bases each). V shed 8 bases and J shed 5 bases, with 14 bases lying between them. This CDR3 is 13 amino acids long. Germline V gene data show CDR1 as SGHRS and CDR2 as YFSETQ. CDR3 in amino acids: CASKWGSNNEQFF. The CDR3 nucleotides are TGCGCCAGTAAGTGGGGGTCCAACAATGAGCAGTTCTTC.